A selection of T cell receptor beta chains follows, all from one sample in a study of CD8 T cell repertoires and HIV-1 epitope variants. Their target antigens are unknown. Sequenced by immunoSEQ multiplex PCR; TCRdb stores in-frame clones only, minus some. This table has about 5,000 clones, over 60% appearing once. The sequenced sample consisted of cultured CD8+ T cells derived from PBMCs. The receptors derive from a male donor with HIV. Each CDR3 is given with its conserved first and last residue.

TRBV7-2	TRBJ1-2	CASSLDVRNNYGYTF
TRBV28	TRBJ1-2	CASTPTGNYGYTF
TRBV7-9	TRBJ1-2	CASSYPTTGTYGYTF
TRBV28	TRBJ1-2	CASTPNTHRGYTF
TRBV27	TRBJ1-1	CASSLSAGYTEAFF
TRBV18	TRBJ2-1	CASSPETNYNEQFF
TRBV10-2	TRBJ2-3	CASSESLRLGTDTQYF
TRBV4-2	TRBJ1-1	CASSQGGPGQLNTEAFF
TRBV19	TRBJ2-3	CASSIRGRPSGGHSTDTQYF
TRBV5-1	TRBJ2-2	CASSFSGGTGELFF
TRBV7-9	TRBJ2-3	CASSLGREGTQYF
TRBV30	TRBJ2-1	CAWSASRTSDNEQFF
TRBV2	TRBJ2-4	CASSDGQDSNIQYF
TRBV6-5	TRBJ1-1	CASSYANRGMNTEAFF
TRBV6-1	TRBJ1-2	CASSQGGSYGYTF
TRBV12-1	TRBJ2-3	CASSNRDFTDTQYF
TRBV19	TRBJ2-2	CATTWGAGELFF
TRBV27	TRBJ2-2	CASSFGTGELFF
TRBV28	TRBJ2-1	CASSLVGGNNEQFF
TRBV5-6	TRBJ2-3	CASSLVSGVTQYF
TRBV6-5	TRBJ1-3	CASSYSGQGEGNTIYF
TRBV13	TRBJ1-5	CASSLGNQPQHF
TRBV7-9	TRBJ2-1	CASSLAGVHYNEQFF
TRBV5-6	TRBJ2-1	CASSLEINASGSSYNEQFF